This T cell receptor (beta chain) stems from a study of technical replicates of blood from a few donors. TCRdb keeps only in-frame clones here, not all; method: immunoSEQ multiplex PCR. The sample includes tens of thousands of clones, nearly 97% of them seen just once. Germline V gene data show CDR1 as GTSNPN and CDR2 as SVGIG (reference sequence). This CDR3 spans 16 amino acids. Trimming at V came to 0 bases and at J to 7 bases, leaving 7 bases not matched to a gene. V and J are TRBV30 and TRBJ1-6, with 9 bases lining up with TRBD1. Sequencing was carried out using T cells isolated from PBMCs. The TCR originated in a human donor in good health. The CDR3 DNA reads as TGTGCCTGGAGTGTTCCCGGACAGGGGAAAAATTCACCCCTCCACTTT. Its protein is CAWSVPGQGKNSPLHF.